One sample yielded the 9 T cell receptor beta chains listed below, sequenced in a study of cytomegalovirus exposure and HLA in healthy donors. The PCR had 60 Vbeta and 13 Jbeta primers. Libraries were prepared by immunoSEQ multiplex PCR; TCRdb keeps only in-frame clonotypes and omits some of them. The sample contains about 190,000 clones, roughly four fifths of which appear only once. Sequenced material: PBMCs. These receptors were collected from a man aged 18 to 29 in good health and CMV-seronegative.

The V gene is TRBV9, the J gene TRBJ1-6; a weak D match, TRBD1 (5 bases). Deletions cut 4 bases from V and 4 bases from J, with 9 bases between. CDR1 is SGDLS and CDR2 is YYNGEE in the germline V gene. This CDR3 is 14 amino acids long. DNA of the CDR3: TGTGCCAGCAGCCCGACAGAATATAATTCACCCCTCCACTTT. It translates to CASSPTEYNSPLHF.

This clone came up a few times. The chain uses TRBV9 and TRBJ2-3; D is possibly TRBD2 (6 bases). Germline V CDR1 and CDR2: SGDLS, YYNGEE. CDR3 size: 14 residues. V lost 2 bases and J 2 bases, leaving 9 bases between the germline ends. The CDR3 spells CASSVGLTTDTQYF. The CDR3 nucleotides are TGTGCCAGCAGCGTGGGACTCACCACAGATACGCAGTATTTT.

The chain has TRBV7-9 and TRBJ1-5, with TRBD1 as a possible D gene (5 bases). V shed 6 bases and J shed 0 bases, with 9 bases lying between them. Germline CDR1 SEHNR, CDR2 FQNEAQ (reference sequence). The CDR3 spans 14 residues. The CDR3 protein is CASRPGGSNQPQHF. The CDR3 DNA sequence: TGTGCCAGCAGACCGGGGGGTAGCAATCAGCCCCAGCATTTT.

The chain links TRBV6-1 to TRBJ1-5, with 9 bases fitting TRBD1. This CDR3 is built from 13 residues. V lost 7 bases and J lost 4; bases outside the gene matches: 2. Germline CDR1 MNHNS, CDR2 SASEGT. CDR3 loop: CASTDRGNQPQHF. The CDR3 DNA follows: TGTGCCAGCACCGACAGGGGGAATCAGCCCCAGCATTTT.

The chain recombines TRBV27 with TRBJ2-2; D might be TRBD1 (6 bases). Trimming left V 7 bases short and J 2 bases short, with 17 bases between. CDR1 and CDR2 from the germline V gene are MNHEY and SMNVEV (reference sequence). CDR3 size: 16 residues. The CDR3 region is CASTTNRDTNTGELFF. In DNA, the CDR3 is TGTGCCAGCACCACTAACCGGGACACTAACACCGGGGAGCTGTTTTTT.

The CDR3 sequence: CASSFGLAATTDTQYF. CDR3 DNA sequence: TGTGCCAGCAGTTTCGGACTAGCGGCTACCACAGATACGCAGTATTTT. The chain links TRBV6-6 to TRBJ2-3, with 10 positions matching TRBD2. The germline CDR1 and CDR2 sequences are MNHNY and SVGAGI (reference sequence). CDR3 length: 16 residues. V gave up 4 bases and J gave up 2 bases; unmatched junction bases: 6.

This chain connects TRBV5-4 to TRBJ2-7; 7 bases align to TRBD1. In germline, CDR1 is SGHNT, CDR2 YYREEE (reference sequence). With 2 bases clipped from V and 1 base from J, the junction kept 3 bases outside the gene matches. The CDR3 contains 14 residues. The CDR3 DNA reads TGTGCCAGCAGCTTCCAGGGGGAGTCCTACGAGCAGTACTTC. Its translation is CASSFQGESYEQYF.

This sequence joins TRBV5-1 and TRBJ2-1; D is uncertain. With 0 bases removed from V and 0 bases from J, the gap between germline ends came to 7 bases. Germline-derived CDR1 and CDR2 are SGHRS and YFSETQ. This CDR3 has 15 amino acids. In nucleotides, the CDR3 is TGCGCCAGCAGCTTGGAAATAGCCTCCTACAATGAGCAGTTCTTC. This sequence encodes CASSLEIASYNEQFF.

The chain uses TRBV7-8 and TRBJ2-2; tentative D call: TRBD1 (6 bases). Germline lookup yields CDR1 SGHVS and CDR2 FQNEAQ. This CDR3 comprises 16 residues. Trimming took off 0 bases at V and 5 bases at J, with 13 bases between the two ends. The CDR3 coding sequence is TGTGCCAGCAGCTTAGCCGGAACAGGGATTACCGGGGAGCTGTTTTTT. This translates into CASSLAGTGITGELFF.